Presented here are 8 T cell receptor beta chains from one specimen sequenced in a study (dated by TCRdb to about 2015). The library was generated by 5' RACE. The listed sequencing device is Illumina MiSeq. In TCRdb, the public reads were trimmed at Q25 with fastp and aligned with MiXCR, with productive beta chains retained. Here each entry gathers all rows of one CDR3 protein and keeps the most common genes and DNA. Within this sample are 62,000 or so distinct CDR3 sequences, with nearly 30% of them counted one time only. Of the sample, about 2.5% falls within the top ten clones. Sequencing input: tumor-infiltrating naive CD4+ T cells sorted from the breast tumor. The cell subset or site label, as the study defines it: naive CD4+ T cells, CD4+CD45RA+CD25-. These receptor sequences come from a female donor with breast cancer.

The genes are TRBV5-1 and TRBJ2-2; D not resolved. CDR1 is SGHRS and CDR2 is YFSETQ in the germline V gene. The CDR3 sequence is 13 residues long. Trimming shortened V by 1 base and J by 3 bases, and 4 bases separated the two germline ends. CDR3 DNA sequence: TGCGCCAGCAGCTTGCAGTACACCGGGGAGCTGTTTTTT. This sequence encodes CASSLQYTGELFF.

This clonotype was found a few times. V usage is TRBV20-1 and J usage is TRBJ2-5, with D possibly being TRBD1 (6 bases). The V and J ends lost 5 bases and 1 base respectively, with 11 bases between them. This CDR3 region has 13 residues. Germline CDR1 DFQATT, CDR2 SNEGSKA (reference sequence). The CDR3 reads CSAPRTAQETQYF. The CDR3 DNA follows: TGCAGTGCTCCGAGGACAGCCCAAGAGACCCAGTACTTC.

The J gene is TRBJ2-2, the V gene TRBV6-4; a possible D gene is TRBD1 (6 bases). CDR1 and CDR2 from the germline V gene are MRHNA and SNTAGT. The germline V and J ends were trimmed by 4 bases and 1 base, with 10 bases remaining between them. The CDR3 is 15 amino acids. The CDR3 coding sequence is TGTGCCAGCAGTGCCCTGGGACAGAACACCGGGGAGCTGTTTTTT. Residues: CASSALGQNTGELFF.

The J gene is TRBJ2-3, the V gene TRBV20-1; D not resolved. The CDR3 is 10 amino acids. The V gene lost 6 bases and the J gene lost 3 bases, with 4 bases spanning the gap. The germline CDR1 and CDR2 sequences are DFQATT and SNEGSKA (reference sequence). The CDR3 DNA sequence: TGCAGTGCCAGGACAGATACGCAGTATTTT. This encodes CSARTDTQYF.

J is TRBJ1-1 and V is TRBV4-1; no reliable D call. Per the germline V gene, CDR1 is MGHRA and CDR2 is YSYEKL. V lost 2 bases and J 5 bases, leaving 21 bases between the germline ends. This CDR3 is 17 amino acids long. For the CDR3, the DNA is TGCGCCAGCAGCCAACAGGACTTATTCATGCCTGGGACTGAAGCTTTCTTT. It yields the protein CASSQQDLFMPGTEAFF.

A few counts support this clonotype. DNA for the CDR3: TGTGCCACCAGTCAAGGGAGTGAGGAGACCCAGTACTTC. Protein: CATSQGSEETQYF. The chain joins TRBV24-1 to TRBJ2-5; tentative D call: TRBD2 (5 bases). CDR1 is KGHDR, CDR2 SFDVKD, per germline. Trimming pared 6 bases from V and 5 bases from J, leaving 12 bases between. The CDR3 runs to 13 residues.

This rearrangement joins TRBV6-6 to TRBJ1-5; 7 bases align to TRBD1. CDR3 length: 18 amino acids. Germline V lookup: CDR1 MNHNY, CDR2 SVGAGI (reference sequence). The V gene end was trimmed by 6 bases and the J gene end by 0 bases; junction bases not matched to a gene: 14. Here the CDR3 reads CASRTIRDSRYSNQPQHF. DNA of the CDR3: TGTGCCAGCAGAACAATCCGGGACAGCCGATATAGCAATCAGCCCCAGCATTTT.

In this sample, this clonotype turned up many times. This sequence joins TRBV2 and TRBJ2-5; no clear D gene. The V end lost 4 bases, the J end lost 2 bases, and 2 bases lay between the germline ends. The CDR3 sequence is 11 residues long. Germline CDR1 reads SNHLY; CDR2 reads FYNNEI. CDR3 region: CASSGQETQYF. The CDR3 DNA reads as TGTGCCAGCAGTGGACAAGAGACCCAGTACTTC.